The sequence of this T cell receptor (beta chain) was determined in a study of blood T cell repertoires in COVID-19. Study background: Collection of acute and convalescent COVID-19 samples took place in the United States, Italy and Spain.

Per the original methods: Quantification of nucleated cells was approximated via reference gene primer amplification. This table comes from immunoSEQ multiplex PCR, and its TCRdb copy is limited to in-frame clones, with some not included. V, J and clone size derive from that table, while D and trimming were established from the DNA sequence. This table holds approximately 150,000 clones, 88% found once. This sequence was found in a man aged 45-65 years who had recovered from COVID-19. Sequencing input: peripheral blood.

The CDR3 DNA reads TGCAGCGTTGAGGGACAGCACTACGAGCAGTACTTC. Translated: CSVEGQHYEQYF. The rearrangement uses TRBV29-1 and TRBJ2-7, with 7 nucleotides matching TRBD1. Trimming took 3 bases from V and 3 from J; bases not matched to a gene: 2. The germline gives CDR1 SQVTM, CDR2 ANQGSEA. CDR3 size: 12 residues.